The 13 T cell receptor beta chains given below trace back to one sample, sequenced in a study of T cells after yellow fever vaccination. Via MiXCR, TCRdb re-called the 5' RACE reads, giving one row per CDR3 protein. The profile shows over 300,000 distinct CDR3 sequences, 6.8% of them singletons. Specimen: PBMCs, collected around 45 days after the first yellow fever vaccination. These TCRs come from a man in his late teens or twenties who received the YFV17D yellow fever vaccine.

The V call is TRBV7-2, the J call TRBJ2-5, with D perhaps matching TRBD1 (6 bases). The CDR3 loop spans 13 amino acids. The germline CDR1 and CDR2 sequences are SGHTA and FQGNSA. V was cut by 7 bases and J by 2 bases, with 11 bases left in between. Written as DNA, the CDR3 is TGTGCCAGCAAAAGACAGGTGCAAGAGACCCAGTACTTC. Its translation is CASKRQVQETQYF.

The CDR3 region has the DNA TGTGCCAGCAGCCCATCCGACGGGAGCTCCTACGAGCAGTACTTC. Its protein is CASSPSDGSSYEQYF. J is TRBJ2-7 and V is TRBV6-1, with a tentative D call TRBD2 (6 bases). Germline V gene data show CDR1 as MNHNS and CDR2 as SASEGT. V lost 6 bases and J lost 0, with 15 bases in between. This CDR3 region has 15 residues.

In this sample, this clonotype turned up a few times. The rearrangement joins TRBV4-3 to TRBJ2-6, with a tentative D call TRBD2 (6 bases). The CDR3 extends over 17 amino acids. Trimming took off 1 base at V and 1 base at J, with 11 bases between the two ends. Germline V gene data show CDR1 as LGHNA and CDR2 as YSLEER. CDR3 sequence: CASSQGAAGSGANVLTF. Written as DNA, the CDR3 is TGCGCCAGCAGCCAAGGGGCGGCGGGGTCTGGGGCCAACGTCCTGACTTTC.

This clonotype was picked up many times. The chain recombines TRBV6-6 with TRBJ2-7; no clear D gene. Germline V gene sequence: CDR1 MNHNY, CDR2 SVGAGI (reference sequence). The length of the CDR3 is 12 residues. V lost 6 bases to trimming and J lost 6 bases, with 12 bases between them. The CDR3 region has the DNA TGTGCCAGCAGAAGACGTAGTGGCGAGCAGTACGTC. As protein: CASRRRSGEQYV.

The chain combines TRBV14 with TRBJ2-1; 10 nucleotides line up with TRBD2. Germline V gives CDR1 SGHDN, CDR2 FVKESK. The ends lost 6 bases at V and 4 bases at J; junction bases unmatched: 6. The CDR3 runs 15 residues. The CDR3 coding sequence is TGTGCCAGCAGGATAACTAGCGGGGCTTACAATGAGCAGTTCTTC. It specifies CASRITSGAYNEQFF. The full variable domain, with the rest looked up from reference TRBV14 and TRBJ2-1, is EAGVTQFPSHSVIEKGQTVTLRCDPISGHDNLYWYRRVMGKEIKFLLHFVKESKQDESGMPNNRFLAERTGGTYSTLKVQPAELEDSGVYFCASRITSGAYNEQFFGPGTRLTVL.

This clonotype came up a few times. The V and J genes are TRBV20-1 and TRBJ2-7, with D hard to call. This CDR3 contains 10 residues. V lost 3 bases and J 5 bases, leaving 5 bases between the germline ends. Germline assignment: CDR1 DFQATT and CDR2 SNEGSKA (reference sequence). CDR3 bases: TGCAGTGCTAGGGGGAACGAGCAGTACTTC. Its protein is CSARGNEQYF.

Details on this clonotype: One base away lies a much larger clone, so this may be a sequencing read error. This chain joins TRBV7-2 and TRBJ1-1; D remains unclear. Trimming removed 5 bases from V and 6 bases from J, with 13 bases in between. The CDR3 is 13 residues long. CDR1 and CDR2 (germline): SGHTA, FQGNSA. In nucleotides, the CDR3 is TGTGCCAGCAGCCCACGGGGTAGCGCTGAAGCTTTCTTT. This encodes CASSPRGSAEAFF.

The rearrangement links TRBV28 to TRBJ2-7; perhaps TRBD2 as D (6 bases). The CDR3 is made up of 13 amino acids. Germline-derived CDR1 and CDR2 are MDHEN and SYDVKM. Between the trimmed V and J ends, which lost 3 bases and 6 bases, there was a span of 12 bases. The DNA of the CDR3 is TGTGCCAGCAGTTTCTTTAGGGAGGCCGAGCAGTACGTC. Protein sequence: CASSFFREAEQYV.

In this sample, this clonotype turned up a few times. DNA of the CDR3: TGCAGTGCTAGACCAATGCGGAGCACAGATACGCAGTATTTT. Protein product: CSARPMRSTDTQYF. The chain carries TRBV20-1 and TRBJ2-3; D unclear. Germline V gene sequence: CDR1 DFQATT, CDR2 SNEGSKA (reference sequence). Between the trimmed V and J ends, which lost 2 bases and 0 bases, there was a span of 9 bases. This CDR3 spans 14 amino acids.

This clonotype came up many times. This sequence joins TRBV5-1 and TRBJ2-7; D unresolved. The germline V and J ends were trimmed by 0 bases and 2 bases, with 3 bases remaining between them. Germline CDR1 reads SGHRS; CDR2 reads YFSETQ. The CDR3 sequence is 12 residues long. In DNA, the CDR3 is TGCGCCAGCAGCTTGGACACCTACGAGCAGTACTTC. Amino acid sequence: CASSLDTYEQYF. The whole variable domain, remainder taken from reference TRBV5-1 and TRBJ2-7, is KAGVTQTPRYLIKTRGQQVTLSCSPISGHRSVSWYQQTPGQGLQFLFEYFSETQRNKGNFPGRFSGRQFSNSRSEMNVSTLELGDSALYLCASSLDTYEQYFGPGTRLTVT.

This clonotype was detected many times. The genes are TRBV5-5 and TRBJ2-1; D might be TRBD2 (6 bases). This CDR3 comprises 15 residues. The V gene lost 5 bases and the J gene lost 0 bases, with 12 bases spanning the gap. Per the germline V gene, CDR1 is SGHKS and CDR2 is YYEKEE (reference sequence). CDR3 nucleotides: TGTGCCAGCAGGCGACTAGACGGCTCCTACAATGAGCAGTTCTTC. It specifies CASRRLDGSYNEQFF.

V and J are TRBV27 and TRBJ1-5; maybe TRBD1 (5 bases). The CDR3 runs to 15 residues. V was trimmed by 7 bases and J by 2 bases, leaving 15 bases between them. CDR1 MNHEY and CDR2 SMNVEV come from the germline V gene (reference sequence). The chain's CDR3 is CASKHTTGGNQPQHF. For the CDR3, the DNA is TGTGCCAGCAAACACACCACGGGGGGCAATCAGCCCCAGCATTTT.

The J gene is TRBJ2-7, the V gene TRBV20-1; D remains unclear. The CDR3 contains 11 residues. Looked up from germline, CDR1 is DFQATT and CDR2 is SNEGSKA (reference sequence). V was clipped by 3 bases and J by 5 bases, with 8 bases between them. CDR3 sequence reads: CSASPSNEQYF. CDR3 bases: TGCAGTGCTAGTCCCAGCAACGAGCAGTACTTC.